The sequence of this T cell receptor (beta chain) was determined in a study of cytomegalovirus exposure and HLA in healthy donors. General study findings and limits: It is likely that the observed cluster of highly shared sequence variants was a sequencing artifact. Using the classifier, cytomegalovirus status was reportedly diagnosed with high specificity and sensitivity. The majority of TCR sequences were rare, yet some public TCRs appeared in many donors.

V was pared by 6 bases and J by 7 bases, with 8 bases of the junction left unmatched. Germline CDR1 reads LNHDA; CDR2 reads SQIVND (reference sequence). The CDR3 sequence is 13 residues long. Notes on this clone: Antigen unknown.

Primers: 60 Vbeta forward and 13 Jbeta reverse. TCRdb's copy holds only in-frame clones and misses some; the assay was immunoSEQ multiplex PCR. This sample's table has roughly 53,000 clones. The receptor's source is a man aged 18 to 35 in good health and CMV-seropositive. The genes are TRBV19 and TRBJ2-7; 8 bases are shared with TRBD1. Source material: PBMCs. As DNA, the CDR3 is TGTGCCAGTAGCCAAGGACAGGGAATGGAGCAGTACTTC. Translating it yields CASSQGQGMEQYF.